Following are 30 T cell receptor beta chains from one sample sequenced in a study of cytomegalovirus exposure and HLA in healthy donors. 60 Vbeta and 13 Jbeta primers were used in PCR. Sequencing was performed with immunoSEQ multiplex PCR; in TCRdb, only in-frame clones are kept and a portion is missing. The specimen's table records 150,000 to 200,000 clones. The sample consisted of PBMCs. These receptor sequences come from a woman aged 18 to 35 in good health and CMV-seropositive.

The chain's CDR3 is CASSTPGQLNTEAFF. The CDR3 bases are TGTGCCAGCAGTACGCCGGGACAGCTTAACACTGAAGCTTTCTTT. The J gene is TRBJ1-1, the V gene TRBV27, with 7 bases that match TRBD1. The CDR3 sequence is 15 residues long. After removal of 5 bases from V and 2 bases from J, the junction contained 8 bases not matched to a gene. Germline loops: CDR1 MNHEY, CDR2 SMNVEV (reference sequence).

The chain employs TRBV5-1 and TRBJ2-5; D possibly corresponds to TRBD1 (6 bases). The CDR3 length is 15 residues. Germline V gene data show CDR1 as SGHRS and CDR2 as YFSETQ. V shed 4 bases and J shed 1 base, with 14 bases lying between them. CDR3 region: CASSVSGALQETQYF. In DNA form, the CDR3 reads TGCGCCAGCAGCGTTTCAGGGGCTCTCCAAGAGACCCAGTACTTC.

The chain couples TRBV2 to TRBJ1-5; 10 nucleotides align to TRBD1. CDR3 length: 14 residues. Trimming took 5 bases from V and 5 from J; bases not matched to a gene: 3. Per germline, CDR1 SNHLY and CDR2 FYNNEI. The CDR3 nucleotides are TGTGCCAGCAGTCTCGGGACAGGGGATCAGCCCCAGCATTTT. Protein: CASSLGTGDQPQHF.

The chain carries TRBV7-2 and TRBJ1-6; tentative D call: TRBD1 (6 bases). CDR1 is SGHTA, CDR2 FQGNSA, per germline. The germline V and J ends were trimmed by 5 bases and 12 bases, with 14 bases remaining between them. CDR3 length: 13 amino acids. CDR3 nucleotides: TGTGCCAGCAGCCTAGGGACAATCGGACCCCTCCACTTT. It codes for CASSLGTIGPLHF.

This chain connects TRBV4-1 to TRBJ2-5; D possibly corresponds to TRBD2 (6 bases). Trimming shortened V by 3 bases and J by 1 base, and 15 bases separated the two germline ends. Germline V gene data show CDR1 as MGHRA and CDR2 as YSYEKL. CDR3 size: 16 residues. The CDR3: CASSQPYAGTQETQYF. The CDR3 bases are TGCGCCAGCAGCCAGCCGTACGCGGGAACCCAAGAGACCCAGTACTTC.

The gene calls are TRBV5-1 and TRBJ2-7; 13 bases fit TRBD2. V was pared by 2 bases and J by 4 bases, with 3 bases of the junction left unmatched. Germline CDR1 and CDR2: SGHRS and YFSETQ. This CDR3 spans 15 amino acids. CDR3 residues: CASSLTSGGAYEQYF. DNA of the CDR3: TGCGCCAGCAGCTTAACTAGCGGGGGGGCATACGAGCAGTACTTC.

The V and J genes are TRBV29-1 and TRBJ2-2, with TRBD1 identical over 7 bases. This CDR3 contains 13 residues. Germline assignment: CDR1 SQVTM and CDR2 ANQGSEA. V trimming: 7 bases; J trimming: 2 bases; junction bases outside the gene matches: 4. CDR3 sequence: CSADRANTGELFF. The CDR3 DNA reads as TGCAGCGCAGACAGGGCTAACACCGGGGAGCTGTTTTTT.

The rearrangement uses TRBV6-1 and TRBJ1-4, with TRBD1 matching 9 bases. The CDR3 spans 13 residues. Germline V gene data show CDR1 as MNHNS and CDR2 as SASEGT. V was clipped by 7 bases and J by 11 bases; unmatched bases: 8. The CDR3: CASIMGQGEKLFF. CDR3 DNA sequence: TGTGCCAGCATTATGGGACAGGGTGAGAAACTGTTTTTT.

The rearrangement links TRBV18 to TRBJ2-2; no clear D. V was pared by 3 bases and J by 0 bases, with 5 bases between. The CDR3 length is 14 residues. Germline CDR1 reads KGHSH; CDR2 reads LQKENI. The CDR3 protein is CASSPTSNTGELFF. CDR3 DNA: TGTGCCAGCTCACCCACTTCGAACACCGGGGAGCTGTTTTTT.

This chain uses TRBV7-9 with TRBJ2-1; 8 nucleotides align to TRBD1. Per germline, CDR1 SEHNR and CDR2 FQNEAQ (reference sequence). The CDR3 runs 16 residues. Germline trimming cut 6 bases from V and 4 bases from J; bases unmatched to any gene: 11. The CDR3 bases are TGTGCCAGCAGAGACAGTTCCCGGGACAGGTACAATGAGCAGTTCTTC. Its protein is CASRDSSRDRYNEQFF.

The chain couples TRBV2 to TRBJ2-1; 14 bases map to TRBD2. The CDR3 consists of 18 residues. Germline CDR1 reads SNHLY; CDR2 reads FYNNEI. Unmatched junction bases numbered 12, after V lost 7 bases and J lost 4 bases. CDR3 sequence reads: CASTNLRTSGGFYNEQFF. The CDR3 region has the DNA TGTGCCAGCACTAACCTTAGGACTAGCGGGGGGTTTTACAATGAGCAGTTCTTC.

This rearrangement joins TRBV19 to TRBJ2-5, with TRBD2 identical over 7 bases. Germline V CDR1 and CDR2: LNHDA, SQIVND (reference sequence). The CDR3 loop spans 16 amino acids. V trimming: 5 bases; J trimming: 1 base; junction bases outside the gene matches: 10. CDR3: CASSRLVGGTQETQYF. In DNA, the CDR3 is TGTGCCAGTAGTCGTCTTGTGGGGGGGACCCAAGAGACCCAGTACTTC.

The rearrangement joins TRBV7-2 to TRBJ1-4; 10 positions match TRBD1. Trimming took 1 base from V and 2 from J; bases not matched to a gene: 4. Germline loops: CDR1 SGHTA, CDR2 FQGNSA. CDR3 length: 17 residues. The CDR3 protein is CASSLGQGALTNEKLFF. CDR3 nucleotides: TGTGCCAGCAGCTTAGGACAGGGGGCTTTGACTAATGAAAAACTGTTTTTT.

The genes are TRBV6-5 and TRBJ1-2; D unclear. V was trimmed by 4 bases and J by 4 bases, leaving 13 bases between them. The CDR3 extends over 14 amino acids. Germline V gene lookup returns CDR1 MNHEY and CDR2 SVGAGI. The CDR3 protein is CASSSRSTAYGYTF. CDR3 sequence (DNA): TGTGCCAGCAGTTCCAGAAGTACAGCCTATGGCTACACCTTC.

This chain links TRBV6-6 with TRBJ2-7, with 7 bases fitting TRBD1. Per the germline V gene, CDR1 is MNHNY and CDR2 is SVGAGI (reference sequence). With V trimmed by 7 bases and J by 1 base, 10 bases remained unmatched. CDR3 length: 15 residues. The CDR3 DNA reads TGTGCCAGCAATCATCTGCCGGGACAGTCCTACGAGCAGTACTTC. Amino acid sequence: CASNHLPGQSYEQYF.

The chain couples TRBV7-9 to TRBJ2-6; 11 bases map to TRBD2. Trimming cost V 7 bases and J 0 bases; bases outside gene matches: 5. Per the germline V gene, CDR1 is SEHNR and CDR2 is FQNEAQ (reference sequence). CDR3 length: 17 residues. The DNA for the CDR3 is TGTGCCAGCACCCCCGGGACTAGCGGCTCTGGGGCCAACGTCCTGACTTTC. Translated, it gives CASTPGTSGSGANVLTF. Variable domain in full (rest from reference TRBV7-9 and TRBJ2-6): DTGVSQNPRHKITKRGQNVTFRCDPISEHNRLYWYRQTLGQGPEFLTYFQNEAQLEKSRLLSDRFSAERPKGSFSTLEIQRTEQGDSAMYLCASTPGTSGSGANVLTFGAGSRLTVL.

The chain carries TRBV4-3 and TRBJ2-3, with D maybe TRBD2 (5 bases). The germline V gene encodes CDR1 LGHNA and CDR2 YSLEER. V dropped 0 bases and J dropped 2 bases, with 15 bases sitting between them. The CDR3 is made up of 17 amino acids. This chain's CDR3 is CASSQDLTGLPTDTQYF. The CDR3 coding sequence is TGCGCCAGCAGCCAAGATTTGACGGGGTTGCCCACAGATACGCAGTATTTT.

This rearrangement joins TRBV4-3 to TRBJ1-6; D uncertain. The V end was cut by 0 bases, the J end by 9 bases, with 15 bases between. This CDR3 spans 16 amino acids. CDR1 and CDR2 (germline): LGHNA, YSLEER. CDR3 region: CASSQEWSEVSSPLHF. The CDR3 nucleotides read TGCGCCAGCAGCCAAGAGTGGTCGGAGGTGAGTTCACCCCTCCACTTT.

The chain employs TRBV19 and TRBJ1-4; weak D call: TRBD1 (6 bases). Deletions cut 5 bases from V and 8 bases from J, with 18 bases between. Per germline, CDR1 LNHDA and CDR2 SQIVND (reference sequence). This CDR3 has 15 amino acids. The CDR3 sequence: CASSSSTGLWEKLFF. The CDR3 DNA is TGTGCCAGTAGTTCCTCGACAGGCCTTTGGGAAAAACTGTTTTTT.

This rearrangement joins TRBV4-3 to TRBJ2-6; TRBD1 might be the D (6 bases). The CDR3 totals 16 residues. Germline V gives CDR1 LGHNA, CDR2 YSLEER. Trimming stripped 0 bases from V and 0 bases from J, with 6 bases between. The CDR3 DNA sequence: TGCGCCAGCAGCCAAGAACAGGGCTCTGGGGCCAACGTCCTGACTTTC. Amino acid sequence: CASSQEQGSGANVLTF.

V and J are TRBV4-3 and TRBJ1-6; D perhaps matches TRBD1 (5 bases). Germline CDR1 is LGHNA and CDR2 is YSLEER. V lost 0 bases and J 5 bases, leaving 11 bases between the germline ends. The CDR3 length is 16 residues. The CDR3 sequence: CASSQEATENNSPLHF. CDR3 bases: TGCGCCAGCAGCCAAGAAGCGACAGAGAATAATTCACCCCTCCACTTT.

The V and J genes are TRBV2 and TRBJ2-1; D is perhaps TRBD2 (6 bases). Trimming took 6 bases from V and 8 from J, leaving 11 bases between them. CDR1 and CDR2 (germline): SNHLY, FYNNEI. CDR3 length equals 12 residues. CDR3 in DNA: TGTGCCAGCAGCGAACTAGCTTATGAGCAGTTCTTC. Translation: CASSELAYEQFF.

The CDR3 DNA reads as TGTGCCAGCAGCGTGAAGGGGCAGCCCCAGCATTTT. It is translated as CASSVKGQPQHF. The chain is built from TRBV5-4 and TRBJ1-5, with D perhaps matching TRBD1 (5 bases). The CDR3 loop spans 12 amino acids. Germline CDR1 is SGHNT and CDR2 is YYREEE (reference sequence). With 4 bases removed from V and 7 bases from J, the gap between germline ends came to 9 bases.

The chain joins TRBV30 to TRBJ1-6; D perhaps matches TRBD1 (5 bases). Germline V gene sequence: CDR1 GTSNPN, CDR2 SVGIG (reference sequence). The V gene lost 1 base and the J gene lost 6 bases, with 10 bases spanning the gap. CDR3 length: 14 residues. The CDR3 DNA follows: TGTGCCTGGAGTGAGGGGTATCGTAATTCACCCCTCCACTTT. Protein product: CAWSEGYRNSPLHF.

The chain combines TRBV5-1 with TRBJ1-4; D gene ambiguous. Germline V lookup: CDR1 SGHRS, CDR2 YFSETQ. Trimming removed 0 bases at V and 6 bases at J, with 12 bases between. The CDR3 loop spans 15 amino acids. CDR3 residues: CASSLVEGSHEKLFF. DNA of the CDR3: TGCGCCAGCAGCTTGGTAGAGGGCTCTCATGAAAAACTGTTTTTT. Combining the CDR3 with reference TRBV5-1 and TRBJ1-4 gives the whole variable domain KAGVTQTPRYLIKTRGQQVTLSCSPISGHRSVSWYQQTPGQGLQFLFEYFSETQRNKGNFPGRFSGRQFSNSRSEMNVSTLELGDSALYLCASSLVEGSHEKLFFGSGTQLSVL.

This rearrangement joins TRBV2 to TRBJ2-3; 12 bases are shared with TRBD2. Germline values: CDR1 SNHLY, CDR2 FYNNEI. V was pared by 4 bases and J by 5 bases, with 1 base of the junction left unmatched. The CDR3 sequence is 14 residues long. The CDR3 reads CASSGTSGIDTQYF. The CDR3 coding sequence is TGTGCCAGCAGTGGGACTAGCGGGATAGATACGCAGTATTTT.

The rearrangement links TRBV19 to TRBJ1-3; the D is unclear. Trimming cost V 0 bases and J 0 bases, with 12 bases left between them. CDR1 and CDR2 (germline): LNHDA, SQIVND (reference sequence). The CDR3 is 17 amino acids. The CDR3 bases are TGTGCCAGTAGTATAGAACTTACCGGGAGCTCTGGAAACACCATATATTTT. Translation: CASSIELTGSSGNTIYF.

V is TRBV11-2 and J is TRBJ1-3; D is unclear. V was pared by 0 bases and J by 4 bases, with 7 bases between. The CDR3 is 14 residues long. Germline V lookup: CDR1 SGHAT, CDR2 FQNNGV. CDR3 protein: CASSLDTGGNTIYF. The CDR3 nucleotides are TGTGCCAGCAGCTTAGATACCGGGGGAAACACCATATATTTT.

The chain has TRBV11-1 and TRBJ2-3; D might be TRBD2 (5 bases). Trimming took off 5 bases at V and 2 bases at J, with 14 bases between the two ends. CDR1 SGHAT and CDR2 FQDESV come from the germline V gene (reference sequence). This CDR3 is built from 15 residues. This CDR3 reads CASSSGPSTTDTQYF. DNA for the CDR3: TGTGCCAGCAGCAGCGGACCGTCGACCACAGATACGCAGTATTTT.

The rearrangement links TRBV10-3 to TRBJ2-7; 7 positions agree with TRBD1. Trimming removed 6 bases from V and 5 bases from J; junction bases left unmatched: 7. The CDR3 runs 13 residues. Per germline, CDR1 ENHRY and CDR2 SYGVKD. In DNA, the CDR3 is TGTGCCATCAGGCAGGGACAGTCAGACGAGCAGTACTTC. Protein sequence: CAIRQGQSDEQYF.